This TCR beta chain was sequenced during a study of blood T cell repertoires in COVID-19. The overall study: Specimens from acute and convalescent COVID-19 originated in the United States, Italy and Spain. PBMCs, B-cell-depleted T cells, or T cells provided the cDNA or gDNA that made up the material.

Trimming removed 6 bases from V and 9 bases from J; junction bases left unmatched: 5. Per the germline V gene, CDR1 is MNHEY and CDR2 is SMNVEV (reference sequence). The CDR3 spans 14 residues. This clone was seen repeatedly, ten times or more. Method: immunoSEQ multiplex PCR; TCRdb's copy keeps in-frame clones and lacks some. This sample has 210,000 or so clones, with approximately 79% found just once. V usage is TRBV27 and J usage is TRBJ2-2; the match to TRBD2 covers 12 bases. Sequencing was done on a sample of peripheral blood. This clonotype was obtained from a middle-aged man who had recovered from COVID-19. The CDR3 reads CASREWTSGRELFF. CDR3 bases: TGTGCCAGCAGGGAGTGGACTAGCGGGAGGGAGCTGTTTTTT.